The 9 T cell receptor beta chains below were found in one sample sequenced in a study of shared clonotypes between healthy human individuals (dated by TCRdb to about 2020). The library was built by means of the immunoSEQ multiplex PCR assay. TCRdb holds this immuneACCESS table with in-frame rearrangements only. Some clones are missing; in checked studies, unresolved V genes explain under half, and the rest has no known cause. A total of approximately 82,000 clones appear in this sample, roughly two thirds of them only once. The ten largest make up 51% of the sample. Sequenced sample: memory CD8+ T cells sorted from blood. Reading the label with the study, this specimen's cell subset or site is: CD45RO+ cells pooled with CCR7-negative TemRA cells. These TCRs come from a man aged 25 to 40 in good health.

The chain joins TRBV9 to TRBJ2-2; 9 positions match TRBD2. This CDR3 is built from 15 residues. Germline values: CDR1 SGDLS, CDR2 YYNGEE. With V trimmed by 3 bases and J by 5 bases, 5 bases remained unmatched. As DNA, the CDR3 is TGTGCCAGCAGCGCTCTAGCGGGAAGTACCGGGGAGCTGTTTTTT. It is translated as CASSALAGSTGELFF.

This chain joins TRBV11-2 and TRBJ2-1; 14 bases align to TRBD2. CDR1 and CDR2 from the germline V gene are SGHAT and FQNNGV. This CDR3 spans 15 amino acids. Trimming at V came to 6 bases and at J to 8 bases, leaving 6 bases not matched to a gene. The CDR3 loop reads CASSPGLAGEDEQFF. DNA of the CDR3: TGTGCCAGCAGTCCGGGACTAGCGGGAGAGGATGAGCAGTTCTTC.

This clone came up a few times. This chain uses TRBV2 with TRBJ2-7; 8 bases align to TRBD1. The germline CDR1 and CDR2 sequences are SNHLY and FYNNEI. The CDR3 runs to 13 residues. The V segment lost 6 bases and the J segment 3 bases; nucleotides outside the gene matches: 4. The CDR3, as DNA: TGTGCCAGCAGGACAGGGGACAACTACGAGCAGTACTTC. This codes for CASRTGDNYEQYF.

Written as DNA, the CDR3 is TGTGCCAGCACCCCGGGGGGCACCCTCGGCGAGCAGTACTTC. It specifies CASTPGGTLGEQYF. This chain uses TRBV28 with TRBJ2-7; D may be TRBD2 (7 bases). The CDR3 is made up of 14 amino acids. Trimming left V 7 bases short and J 6 bases short, with 19 bases between. CDR1 and CDR2 from the germline V gene are MDHEN and SYDVKM.

This clone was seen only once. The chain couples TRBV5-1 to TRBJ2-2, with 7 positions matching TRBD2. J lost 6 bases, V lost 4 bases, and 3 bases had no gene match. Germline V gene sequence: CDR1 SGHRS, CDR2 YFSETQ. CDR3 length equals 13 residues. This chain's CDR3 is CASSLGGSGELFF. The CDR3 DNA follows: TGCGCCAGCAGCCTCGGGGGGTCCGGGGAGCTGTTTTTT.

This clone was recorded many times. The gene calls are TRBV25-1 and TRBJ2-2, with D possibly being TRBD1 or TRBD2 (5 bases each). V lost 2 bases, J lost 0 bases, and 10 bases lay in between. The CDR3 extends over 16 amino acids. Germline V gene data show CDR1 as MGHDK and CDR2 as SYGVNS. CDR3 nucleotide sequence: TGTGCCAGCAGTGAAGGGGGATTCGCGAACACCGGGGAGCTGTTTTTT. This sequence encodes CASSEGGFANTGELFF.

This chain uses TRBV5-4 with TRBJ2-2, with D possibly matching TRBD2 (5 bases). This CDR3 spans 15 amino acids. Germline assignment: CDR1 SGHNT and CDR2 YYREEE (reference sequence). V lost 1 base and J lost 5, with 12 bases in between. The DNA for the CDR3 is TGTGCCAGCAGCTTGCGTAAGGGCGGGACCGGGGAGCTGTTTTTT. This sequence encodes CASSLRKGGTGELFF.

This clone showed up many times. Other DNA sequences of this sample code for an identical CDR3. The chain joins TRBV5-1 to TRBJ2-2, with 8 bases that match TRBD2. From germline, CDR1 is SGHRS and CDR2 YFSETQ. There are 16 residues in the CDR3. The V gene end was trimmed by 0 bases and the J gene end by 6 bases; junction bases not matched to a gene: 7. CDR3: CASSLDSSGLAGELFF. The CDR3 DNA sequence: TGCGCCAGCAGCTTGGACTCTAGCGGGCTAGCCGGGGAGCTGTTTTTT.

A few counts support this clone. The genes are TRBV14 and TRBJ2-7; D not resolved. V was shortened by 3 bases and J by 0 bases, with 9 bases between the two germline ends. In germline, CDR1 is SGHDN, CDR2 FVKESK. This CDR3 spans 14 amino acids. CDR3 DNA sequence: TGTGCCAGCAGCCAGAGAATCGACTCCTACGAGCAGTACTTC. It yields the protein CASSQRIDSYEQYF.